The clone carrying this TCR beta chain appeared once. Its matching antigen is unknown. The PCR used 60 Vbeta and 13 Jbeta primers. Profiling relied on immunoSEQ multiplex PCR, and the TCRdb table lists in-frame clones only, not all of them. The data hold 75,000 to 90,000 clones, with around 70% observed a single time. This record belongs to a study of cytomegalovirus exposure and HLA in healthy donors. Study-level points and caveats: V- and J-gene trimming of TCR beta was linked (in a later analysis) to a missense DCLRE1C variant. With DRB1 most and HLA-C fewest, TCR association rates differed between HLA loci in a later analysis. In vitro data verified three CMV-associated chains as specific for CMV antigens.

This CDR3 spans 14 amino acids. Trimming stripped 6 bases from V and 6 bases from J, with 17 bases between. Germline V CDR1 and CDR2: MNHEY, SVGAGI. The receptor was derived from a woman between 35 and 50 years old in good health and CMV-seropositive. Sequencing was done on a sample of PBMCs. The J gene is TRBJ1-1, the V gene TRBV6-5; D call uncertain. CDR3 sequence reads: CASSPGLNPPEAFF. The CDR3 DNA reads TGTGCCAGCAGCCCCGGACTCAATCCCCCTGAAGCTTTCTTT.